The 28 T cell receptor beta chains below were found in one sample sequenced in a study of shared clonotypes between healthy human individuals. Profiled with immunoSEQ multiplex PCR; TCRdb holds only in-frame clones, not every one. The table records about 680,000 clones, approximately 73% of them present only once. The sequenced material came from memory CD4+ T cells sorted from blood. The subset: CD45RA-negative fraction. The receptors were gathered from a woman aged 25-40 years in good health.

J is TRBJ1-2 and V is TRBV30, with unresolved D. This CDR3 contains 11 residues. The germline V gene encodes CDR1 GTSNPN and CDR2 SVGIG (reference sequence). V lost 2 bases and J lost 8, with 9 bases in between. The CDR3 DNA follows: TGTGCCTGGAGTTCGAGCCGCGGCTACACCTTC. It is translated as CAWSSSRGYTF.

V is TRBV19 and J is TRBJ2-3, with D possibly being TRBD2 (6 bases). Deletions cut 5 bases from V and 8 bases from J, with 17 bases between. Germline V lookup: CDR1 LNHDA, CDR2 SQIVND (reference sequence). The CDR3 is 14 amino acids. CDR3 DNA: TGTGCCAGTAGTTCAAGGGACTTCGGATCTACGCAGTATTTT. It specifies CASSSRDFGSTQYF.

This clone was observed a handful of times. This chain links TRBV4-2 with TRBJ2-2; D might be TRBD2 (6 bases). The CDR3 is 14 amino acids. Looked up from germline, CDR1 is LGHNA and CDR2 is YNFKEQ. Trimming took 4 bases from V and 7 from J, leaving 13 bases between them. The CDR3 reads CASSPGSINGELFF. In DNA form, the CDR3 reads TGTGCCAGCAGCCCCGGGAGTATTAACGGGGAGCTGTTTTTT.

DNA of the CDR3: TGTGCCTGGAGTAGGTCCGGCAATCAGCCCCAGCATTTT. Protein: CAWSRSGNQPQHF. The rearrangement uses TRBV30 and TRBJ1-5; no reliable D call. The V gene lost 2 bases and the J gene lost 2 bases, with 7 bases spanning the gap. Germline CDR1 GTSNPN, CDR2 SVGIG (reference sequence). The CDR3 consists of 13 residues.

In its sample, this clone was seen a few times. The chain has TRBV5-5 and TRBJ2-7; D is undetermined. The CDR3 is 11 residues long. Trimming took 0 bases from V and 11 from J, leaving 9 bases between them. Germline lookup yields CDR1 SGHKS and CDR2 YYEKEE (reference sequence). The chain's CDR3 is CASSLDGREYF. CDR3 bases: TGTGCCAGCAGCTTGGATGGTCGGGAGTACTTC.

Notes on this clone: Other nucleotide sequences from this sample produce the same CDR3. This chain links TRBV4-1 with TRBJ2-2; 9 bases are shared with TRBD2. The V segment lost 4 bases and the J segment 4 bases; nucleotides outside the gene matches: 4. CDR1 is MGHRA, CDR2 YSYEKL, per germline. There are 15 residues in the CDR3. Written as DNA, the CDR3 is TGCGCCAGCAGCCTTCTGCGGGGGGGCACCGGGGAGCTGTTTTTT. This translates into CASSLLRGGTGELFF.

CDR3 loop: CASSERLGPQHF. DNA of the CDR3: TGTGCCAGCAGTGAACGGCTTGGTCCCCAGCATTTT. The chain combines TRBV2 with TRBJ1-5; D is undetermined. The length of the CDR3 is 12 residues. The germline CDR1 and CDR2 sequences are SNHLY and FYNNEI. The V end was cut by 2 bases, the J end by 10 bases, with 9 bases between.

This clone was seen just once. This sequence joins TRBV27 and TRBJ2-7; D possibly corresponds to TRBD1 (5 bases). V was clipped by 1 base and J by 5 bases, with 12 bases between them. The CDR3 covers 14 residues. The germline CDR1 and CDR2 sequences are MNHEY and SMNVEV (reference sequence). In DNA, the CDR3 is TGTGCCAGCAGTTTATTAGGGCAGGGCAACGAGCAGTACTTC. Translation gives CASSLLGQGNEQYF.

The chain is built from TRBV10-3 and TRBJ1-5; perhaps TRBD1 as D (5 bases). Trimming pared 4 bases from V and 4 bases from J, leaving 14 bases between. The germline CDR1 and CDR2 sequences are ENHRY and SYGVKD. CDR3 length: 15 residues. CDR3 loop: CAISGQGRGNQPQHF. DNA for the CDR3: TGTGCCATCAGTGGGCAGGGAAGGGGTAATCAGCCCCAGCATTTT.

The chain uses TRBV10-3 and TRBJ2-5; TRBD2 matches at 7 bases. CDR3 size: 13 residues. Looked up from germline, CDR1 is ENHRY and CDR2 is SYGVKD. With 4 bases clipped from V and 2 bases from J, the junction kept 1 base outside the gene matches. As DNA, the CDR3 is TGTGCCATCAGTGGCGGGAGACAAGAGACCCAGTACTTC. Translated: CAISGGRQETQYF.

The chain recombines TRBV7-9 with TRBJ2-5; D assignment may be TRBD1 or TRBD2 (6 bases each). Trimming removed 3 bases at V and 4 bases at J, with 12 bases between. The CDR3 extends over 14 amino acids. Germline-derived CDR1 and CDR2 are SEHNR and FQNEAQ (reference sequence). The CDR3 nucleotides read TGTGCCAGCAGCTTTTTCAAGGGGGGAGAGACCCAGTACTTC. Translated: CASSFFKGGETQYF.

This clone was counted ten times or more. This rearrangement joins TRBV19 to TRBJ1-1, with 9 bases that match TRBD1. Germline V gene data show CDR1 as LNHDA and CDR2 as SQIVND (reference sequence). This CDR3 has 14 residues. After removal of 4 bases from V and 0 bases from J, the junction contained 0 bases not matched to a gene. CDR3 bases: TGTGCCAGTAGTAGGGACAGGGTGAACACTGAAGCTTTCTTT. As protein: CASSRDRVNTEAFF. The full variable domain, in which reference TRBV19 and TRBJ1-1 provide the parts outside the CDR3, is DGGITQSPKYLFRKEGQNVTLSCEQNLNHDAMYWYRQDPGQGLRLIYYSQIVNDFQKGDIAEGYSVSREKKESFPLTVTSAQKNPTAFYLCASSRDRVNTEAFFGQGTRLTVV.

J is TRBJ1-2 and V is TRBV27; maybe TRBD1 (5 bases). Trimming took 4 bases from V and 8 from J, leaving 14 bases between them. Germline V lookup: CDR1 MNHEY, CDR2 SMNVEV (reference sequence). CDR3 size: 13 residues. The CDR3 sequence: CASSSQDPGGYTF. The DNA for the CDR3 is TGTGCCAGCAGTTCACAGGATCCAGGGGGCTACACCTTC.

The chain carries TRBV2 and TRBJ2-1, with TRBD2 matching over 14 bases. Germline-derived CDR1 and CDR2 are SNHLY and FYNNEI. The CDR3 loop spans 16 amino acids. J was trimmed by 7 bases and V by 7 bases; bases with no gene match: 9. CDR3 loop: CASTLGTSGGLNEQFF. CDR3 DNA: TGTGCCAGCACCCTCGGGACTAGCGGGGGACTAAATGAGCAGTTCTTC.

The chain carries TRBV5-6 and TRBJ1-2; maybe TRBD1 (5 bases). This CDR3 comprises 13 residues. The V end lost 1 base, the J end lost 4 bases, and 8 bases lay between the germline ends. Germline V lookup: CDR1 SGHDT, CDR2 YYEEEE. CDR3 nucleotide sequence: TGTGCCAGCAGCTTGAAAGGGGTCTATGGCTACACCTTC. This translates into CASSLKGVYGYTF.

The gene calls are TRBV27 and TRBJ2-2, with 9 bases matching TRBD1. This CDR3 has 14 amino acids. V shed 10 bases and J 5 bases; nucleotides not matched to a gene: 8. The germline CDR1 and CDR2 sequences are MNHEY and SMNVEV (reference sequence). The CDR3 here is CATIDRGYTGELFF. As DNA, the CDR3 is TGTGCCACGATTGACAGGGGGTATACCGGGGAGCTGTTTTTT.

The chain is built from TRBV5-1 and TRBJ2-4; perhaps TRBD2 as D (5 bases). The ends were cut back, 4 bases at V and 0 bases at J, with 11 bases in the middle. This CDR3 region has 15 residues. The germline gives CDR1 SGHRS, CDR2 YFSETQ. CDR3 nucleotides: TGCGCCAGCAGCAGAGGGTCGGGAGCCAAAAACATTCAGTACTTC. Amino acids: CASSRGSGAKNIQYF.

The J gene is TRBJ2-1, the V gene TRBV27; perhaps D is TRBD1 or TRBD2 (6 bases each). Germline V gene lookup returns CDR1 MNHEY and CDR2 SMNVEV (reference sequence). V gave up 5 bases and J gave up 3 bases, with 14 bases separating them. The CDR3 extends over 15 amino acids. The CDR3 reads CASSSGQGFYNEQFF. The DNA for the CDR3 is TGTGCCAGCAGTAGCGGGCAGGGGTTCTACAATGAGCAGTTCTTC.

This clone was picked up a small number of times. V is TRBV27 and J is TRBJ1-2, with 7 positions matching TRBD1. The CDR3 is 12 amino acids. CDR1 MNHEY and CDR2 SMNVEV come from the germline V gene (reference sequence). V was clipped by 6 bases and J by 8 bases; unmatched bases: 6. The CDR3 is CASRGQHGGYTF. CDR3 in DNA: TGTGCCAGCAGGGGACAGCACGGGGGCTACACCTTC.

The V gene is TRBV4-1, the J gene TRBJ2-1, with 11 bases lining up with TRBD2. Germline V lookup: CDR1 MGHRA, CDR2 YSYEKL. The CDR3 sequence is 16 residues long. Trimming removed 2 bases from V and 3 bases from J; junction bases left unmatched: 3. This chain's CDR3 is CASSQRTSGFYNEQFF. DNA of the CDR3: TGCGCCAGCAGCCAACGGACTAGCGGGTTCTACAATGAGCAGTTCTTC.

This clone occurred a few times. The V call is TRBV29-1, the J call TRBJ1-1, with 7 bases identical to TRBD1. Looked up from germline, CDR1 is SQVTM and CDR2 is ANQGSEA. Unmatched junction bases numbered 3, after V lost 7 bases and J lost 1 base. The CDR3 is 12 residues long. CDR3 loop: CSGHRGNTEAFF. The CDR3 DNA sequence: TGCAGCGGGCACAGGGGGAACACTGAAGCTTTCTTT.

The CDR3 loop reads CASNPGTWIYGYTF. The CDR3 DNA follows: TGTGCCAGCAACCCCGGAACCTGGATCTATGGCTACACCTTC. The genes are TRBV28 and TRBJ1-2; no definite D call. This CDR3 region has 14 residues. Trimming stripped 7 bases from V and 4 bases from J, with 16 bases between. Germline V gene sequence: CDR1 MDHEN, CDR2 SYDVKM.

This chain connects TRBV2 to TRBJ1-5; no definite D call. Germline V CDR1 and CDR2: SNHLY, FYNNEI. There are 15 residues in the CDR3. The ends were cut back, 4 bases at V and 0 bases at J, with 10 bases in the middle. CDR3 DNA: TGTGCCAGCAGTGTAGCGCCTCATAGCAATCAGCCCCAGCATTTT. It translates to CASSVAPHSNQPQHF.

The J gene is TRBJ1-2, the V gene TRBV11-2; D ambiguous. Per germline, CDR1 SGHAT and CDR2 FQNNGV. This CDR3 region has 12 residues. V dropped 1 base and J dropped 8 bases, with 8 bases sitting between them. CDR3 loop: CASSLAGRGYTF. CDR3 sequence (DNA): TGTGCCAGCAGCTTAGCTGGGCGGGGCTACACCTTC.

The chain couples TRBV5-1 to TRBJ2-7; 10 bases are a match to TRBD2. CDR3 length: 15 amino acids. Germline CDR1 SGHRS, CDR2 YFSETQ. V was pared by 5 bases and J by 4 bases, with 9 bases of the junction left unmatched. DNA of the CDR3: TGCGCCAGCAGTCCTTCCGGGACTAGCGCATACGAGCAGTACTTC. Translated, it gives CASSPSGTSAYEQYF.

The chain couples TRBV29-1 to TRBJ1-3; D gene unclear. Deletions cut 1 base from V and 0 bases from J, with 4 bases between. The CDR3 runs to 13 residues. Germline V CDR1 and CDR2: SQVTM, ANQGSEA. The CDR3: CSVEGISGNTIYF. The CDR3 DNA sequence: TGCAGCGTTGAAGGGATCTCTGGAAACACCATATATTTT.

This chain links TRBV29-1 with TRBJ1-4; D ambiguous. The CDR3 extends over 13 amino acids. The ends were cut back, 4 bases at V and 5 bases at J, with 11 bases in the middle. The germline V gene encodes CDR1 SQVTM and CDR2 ANQGSEA. The CDR3 sequence is CSVGSGGNEKLFF. DNA for the CDR3: TGCAGCGTTGGGTCAGGTGGGAATGAAAAACTGTTTTTT.

The chain joins TRBV25-1 to TRBJ1-2; 7 nucleotides align to TRBD1. The CDR3 is 13 amino acids. Germline trimming cut 4 bases from V and 4 bases from J; bases unmatched to any gene: 3. CDR1 and CDR2 from the germline V gene are MGHDK and SYGVNS. The CDR3 is CASSAGTVYGYTF. As DNA, the CDR3 is TGTGCCAGCAGTGCCGGGACAGTCTATGGCTACACCTTC.